The TCR beta chain under discussion was sequenced for a study of T cells in Graves' hyperthyroidism and ophthalmopathy. Isolation of PBMCs was performed on 8.5 to 10 ml fresh peripheral blood. The CDR3 totals 16 residues. Trimming removed 7 bases from V and 0 bases from J, with 18 bases in between. The germline gives CDR1 MNHEY, CDR2 SVGAGI. TCR beta CDR3 regions were amplified from RNA transcripts. First-round RT-PCR targeting the TCR CDR3 was performed with the HTBI primer set. In TCRdb, the multiplex PCR reads were re-called with MiXCR into one record per CDR3 protein. Among fewer than 350,000 distinct CDR3 sequences listed, 15% to 20% were seen once. Many counts were recorded for this clonotype.

J is TRBJ1-1 and V is TRBV6-5; perhaps TRBD1 as D (5 bases). The sequence was obtained from a middle-aged woman with Graves' ophthalmopathy. Sequenced input: blood. This CDR3 is CASTHREGLMNTEAFF. DNA for the CDR3: TGTGCCAGCACCCACCGGGAGGGACTGATGAACACTGAAGCTTTCTTT.